The next 21 T cell receptor beta chains were all read from a single sample in a study of cytomegalovirus exposure and HLA in healthy donors. The study ran its PCR with 60 Vbeta and 13 Jbeta primers. Libraries were prepared by immunoSEQ multiplex PCR; TCRdb keeps only in-frame clonotypes and omits some of them. The sample has some 120,000 clones; roughly 80% are singletons. The sequenced sample consisted of PBMCs. The receptors here all came from a man over 45 in good health and CMV-seronegative.

The genes are TRBV2 and TRBJ1-1; a weak D match, TRBD1 (5 bases). V lost 4 bases, J lost 5 bases, and 14 bases lay in between. CDR3 length: 14 amino acids. The germline gives CDR1 SNHLY, CDR2 FYNNEI. Here the CDR3 reads CASSVGGGETEAFF. CDR3 DNA sequence: TGTGCCAGCAGTGTCGGGGGTGGGGAGACTGAAGCTTTCTTT.

The V and J genes are TRBV10-3 and TRBJ2-1; the match to TRBD1 covers 10 bases. The CDR3 length is 15 residues. In germline, CDR1 is ENHRY, CDR2 SYGVKD. V was pared by 3 bases and J by 3 bases, with 2 bases of the junction left unmatched. The DNA of the CDR3 is TGTGCCATCAGTGACCGGGACAGGGGCTACAATGAGCAGTTCTTC. It is translated as CAISDRDRGYNEQFF.

The genes are TRBV7-3 and TRBJ2-1; TRBD2 matches 11 bases. CDR1 is SGHTA, CDR2 FQGTGA, per germline. This CDR3 is 15 amino acids long. The ends lost 4 bases at V and 7 bases at J; junction bases unmatched: 6. CDR3 sequence reads: CASSYASGGPNEQFF. The CDR3 nucleotides are TGTGCCAGCAGCTACGCTAGCGGGGGGCCGAATGAGCAGTTCTTC.

The chain employs TRBV5-4 and TRBJ1-6; no firm D call. Germline assignment: CDR1 SGHNT and CDR2 YYREEE (reference sequence). This CDR3 contains 13 residues. Deletions cut 3 bases from V and 6 bases from J, with 7 bases between. The CDR3 region is CASSYFGNSPLHF. CDR3 nucleotides: TGTGCCAGCAGCTATTTCGGTAATTCACCCCTCCACTTT.

The rearrangement links TRBV2 to TRBJ1-2, with 7 bases aligning to TRBD1. V dropped 6 bases and J dropped 8; count of bases not matched to a gene: 15. Germline CDR1 SNHLY, CDR2 FYNNEI. This CDR3 has 15 residues. The CDR3 DNA sequence: TGTGCCAGCAGGACGCCTGGGACAGATTTCCGCGGCTACACCTTC. Translated, it gives CASRTPGTDFRGYTF.

This sequence joins TRBV27 and TRBJ2-5; D ambiguous. The CDR3 spans 14 residues. Trimming shortened V by 0 bases and J by 1 base, and 6 bases separated the two germline ends. The germline CDR1 and CDR2 sequences are MNHEY and SMNVEV (reference sequence). The chain's CDR3 is CASSLSGSQETQYF. The CDR3 nucleotides read TGTGCCAGCAGTTTATCGGGCAGCCAAGAGACCCAGTACTTC.

The rearrangement joins TRBV30 to TRBJ1-2, with D possibly matching TRBD1 (5 bases). This CDR3 is built from 12 residues. CDR1 is GTSNPN and CDR2 is SVGIG in the germline V gene (reference sequence). The V gene lost 4 bases and the J gene lost 4 bases, with 10 bases spanning the gap. This chain's CDR3 is CAWTIQAYGYTF. CDR3 sequence (DNA): TGTGCCTGGACGATACAGGCCTATGGCTACACCTTC.

CDR3 in amino acids: CASSSTGGYRGYTF. The CDR3 DNA sequence: TGTGCCAGCAGCTCCACCGGGGGGTATCGTGGCTACACCTTC. The chain couples TRBV6-5 to TRBJ1-2, with D possibly TRBD1 on 5 matching bases. With 6 bases removed from V and 7 bases from J, the gap between germline ends came to 18 bases. The CDR3 length is 14 residues. Germline CDR1 MNHEY, CDR2 SVGAGI.

This chain uses TRBV19 with TRBJ1-6; no clear D. The CDR3 sequence is 14 residues long. The V gene lost 6 bases and the J gene lost 0 bases, with 6 bases spanning the gap. Germline CDR1 is LNHDA and CDR2 is SQIVND (reference sequence). The CDR3 sequence: CASSHSSYNSPLHF. DNA of the CDR3: TGTGCCAGTAGCCATAGCTCCTATAATTCACCCCTCCACTTT.

The genes are TRBV7-9 and TRBJ2-7, with 8 bases fitting TRBD1. Germline V gives CDR1 SEHNR, CDR2 FQNEAQ (reference sequence). Trimming removed 4 bases from V and 3 bases from J; junction bases left unmatched: 11. The CDR3 runs to 16 residues. The chain's CDR3 is CASSSQSGTGGYEQYF. CDR3 bases: TGTGCCAGCAGCTCACAATCCGGGACAGGTGGCTACGAGCAGTACTTC. Full variable domain (remainder filled in from reference TRBV7-9 and TRBJ2-7): DTGVSQNPRHKITKRGQNVTFRCDPISEHNRLYWYRQTLGQGPEFLTYFQNEAQLEKSRLLSDRFSAERPKGSFSTLEIQRTEQGDSAMYLCASSSQSGTGGYEQYFGPGTRLTVT.

This clone was seen just once. In nucleotides, the CDR3 is TGTGCCAGCAGCTTGAAACTAGCGGATTTCAATGAGCAGTTCTTC. It encodes CASSLKLADFNEQFF. The chain links TRBV5-6 to TRBJ2-1, with 8 bases lining up with TRBD2. J gave up 6 bases and V 1 base, and 6 bases lay outside the gene matches. Germline CDR1 is SGHDT and CDR2 is YYEEEE. The CDR3 length is 15 residues.

V usage is TRBV5-4 and J usage is TRBJ2-3; no firm D call. This CDR3 is 13 amino acids long. V gave up 7 bases and J gave up 6 bases, with 15 bases separating them. Germline CDR1 reads SGHNT; CDR2 reads YYREEE (reference sequence). The CDR3 loop is CASGPRSYDTQYF. The CDR3 DNA reads as TGTGCCAGCGGGCCCCGTTCGTACGATACGCAGTATTTT. Variable domain in full (rest from reference TRBV5-4 and TRBJ2-3): ETGVTQSPTHLIKTRGQQVTLRCSSQSGHNTVSWYQQALGQGPQFIFQYYREEENGRGNFPPRFSGLQFPNYSSELNVNALELDDSALYLCASGPRSYDTQYFGPGTRLTVL.

The chain joins TRBV4-3 to TRBJ1-2, with 10 bases matching TRBD1. CDR3 size: 16 residues. Trimming at V came to 1 base and at J to 4 bases, leaving 6 bases not matched to a gene. Germline loops: CDR1 LGHNA, CDR2 YSLEER. CDR3 residues: CASSQGSGQGSYGYTF. The DNA for the CDR3 is TGCGCCAGCAGCCAAGGATCGGGACAGGGGAGCTATGGCTACACCTTC.

This chain uses TRBV5-1 with TRBJ1-1; D is unresolved. The germline V and J ends were trimmed by 1 base and 1 base, with 11 bases remaining between them. CDR1 is SGHRS, CDR2 YFSETQ, per germline. CDR3 length equals 15 residues. The chain's CDR3 is CASSLIRAGNTEAFF. The DNA for the CDR3 is TGCGCCAGCAGCTTGATAAGGGCGGGGAACACTGAAGCTTTCTTT.

For the CDR3, the DNA is TGTGCCAGCAGCTTGGCTGGGGGCCAGTACAATGAGCAGTTCTTC. Translation gives CASSLAGGQYNEQFF. The chain is built from TRBV5-4 and TRBJ2-1; a weak D match, TRBD1 (6 bases). This CDR3 region has 15 residues. The germline CDR1 and CDR2 sequences are SGHNT and YYREEE (reference sequence). V dropped 0 bases and J dropped 4 bases, with 11 bases sitting between them.

The chain uses TRBV7-2 and TRBJ2-3; TRBD2 might be the D (5 bases). Trimming pared 2 bases from V and 4 bases from J, leaving 10 bases between. The V gene's germline CDR1 is SGHTA and CDR2 FQGNSA. The CDR3 runs to 14 residues. The CDR3 nucleotides are TGTGCCAGCAGCTTACCGGGAATCGCAGATACGCAGTATTTT. Translated: CASSLPGIADTQYF.

Remarks on this clone: One end of the junction fails to match germline, which may point to a read error. This rearrangement joins TRBV6-5 to TRBJ1-2; tentative D call: TRBD1 (5 bases). Germline assignment: CDR1 MNHEY and CDR2 SVGAGI. The CDR3 runs 14 residues. For the CDR3, the DNA is TGTGCCAGCAGTTACTCACCAGGGAACTATGGCTACCCCTTC. Protein product: CASSYSPGNYGYPF.

The V call is TRBV5-1, the J call TRBJ2-7; 9 bases fit TRBD1. Germline V gene lookup returns CDR1 SGHRS and CDR2 YFSETQ. The CDR3 has 18 amino acids. The V gene end was trimmed by 4 bases and the J gene end by 1 base; junction bases not matched to a gene: 15. This chain's CDR3 is CASSLGPRTGAVSYEQYF. CDR3 bases: TGCGCCAGCAGCCTTGGACCCCGGACAGGGGCGGTTTCCTACGAGCAGTACTTC.

The chain joins TRBV21-1 to TRBJ2-4; the table's D call of TRBD2 was not tested on the DNA. TRBV21-1 is shown as a pseudogene. This CDR3 is 17 amino acids long. CDR3 protein: CASSPRGLAGEQNIQYF. CDR3 sequence (DNA): TGTGCCAGCAGCCCACGAGGACTAGCGGGAGAACAAAACATTCAGTACTTC.

The chain links TRBV7-6 to TRBJ2-3; 9 nucleotides agree with TRBD1. The CDR3 has 16 residues. Germline lookup yields CDR1 SGHVS and CDR2 FNYEAQ. The J segment lost 3 bases and the V segment lost 0 bases, leaving 4 bases of the junction unmatched. CDR3 nucleotide sequence: TGTGCCAGCAGCTTAGCGGGACAGGGAGGGACAGATACGCAGTATTTT. Encoded protein: CASSLAGQGGTDTQYF.

This clone was detected once. An end of the junction differs from the germline gene, which may be a read error. This chain links TRBV18 with TRBJ1-2, with 10 bases fitting TRBD1. In germline, CDR1 is KGHSH, CDR2 LQKENI. The CDR3 covers 14 residues. The DNA for the CDR3 is TGTGCCAGCTCACCAGACAGGGGGCAAGGTGGCTACCCCTTC. Translation gives CASSPDRGQGGYPF.